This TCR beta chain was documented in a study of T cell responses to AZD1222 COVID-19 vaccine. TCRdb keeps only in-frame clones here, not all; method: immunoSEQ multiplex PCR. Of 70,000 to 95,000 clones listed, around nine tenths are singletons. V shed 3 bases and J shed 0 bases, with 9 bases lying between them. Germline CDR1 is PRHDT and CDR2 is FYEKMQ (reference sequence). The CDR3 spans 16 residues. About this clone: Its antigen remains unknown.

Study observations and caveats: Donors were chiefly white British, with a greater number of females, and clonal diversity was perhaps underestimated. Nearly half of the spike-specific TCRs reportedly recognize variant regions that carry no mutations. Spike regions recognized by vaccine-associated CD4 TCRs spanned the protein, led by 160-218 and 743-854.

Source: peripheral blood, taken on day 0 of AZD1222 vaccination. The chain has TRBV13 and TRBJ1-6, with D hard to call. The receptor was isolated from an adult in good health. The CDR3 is CASSLGGSSYNSPLHF. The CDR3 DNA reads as TGTGCCAGCAGCTTGGGAGGGAGCTCCTATAATTCACCCCTCCACTTT.